Listed below are T cell receptor beta chains from one sample, sequenced in a study of CD8 T cells in ankylosing spondylitis. A single record per CDR3 protein comes from TCRdb applying MiXCR to the 5' RACE reads. The profile shows 200,000 to 300,000 distinct CDR3 sequences, 8% to 9.5% of them singletons. The sequencing input was blood, either unsorted or a sorted T cell fraction (not recorded which). Every receptor here comes from a male donor with ankylosing spondylitis or in good health (not recorded which). CDR3s include the opening cysteine and the closing phenylalanine or tryptophan. D genes are given only for firm matches. Rows may omit the clone size; those that give it use once, few, many or a size class.

many,TRBJ1-1,TRBV30,-,TGTGCCTGGAGGGGAGGGGGTCTTGAAGCTTTCTTT,CAWRGGGLEAFF
many,TRBJ1-4,TRBV20-1,-,TGCAGTGCTAGGGGTGCAACTAATGAAAAACTGTTTTTT,CSARGATNEKLFF
many,TRBJ2-7,TRBV5-1,-,TGCGCCAGCAGCTTGGATACTTACGAGCAGTACTTC,CASSLDTYEQYF
-,TRBJ2-1,TRBV9,-,TGTGCCAGCAGCTTAACGCCCAGAGGGGACAATGAGCAGTTCTTC,CASSLTPRGDNEQFF
many,TRBJ1-1,TRBV29-1,-,TGCAGCTCAATCGGGACCGATGAAGCTTTCTTT,CSSIGTDEAFF
-,TRBJ1-6,TRBV10-3,-,TGTGCCATCAGTGAGCTGGGGGGGACTTCACCCCTCCACTTT,CAISELGGTSPLHF
many,TRBJ2-2,TRBV5-6,-,TGTGCCAGCAGCCCTCTGGGAACCGGGGAGCTGTTTTTT,CASSPLGTGELFF
few,TRBJ1-4,TRBV5-5,-,TGTGCCAGCAGCCTTTATTGGACGGGAGGGGACGAAAAACTGTTTTTT,CASSLYWTGGDEKLFF
many,TRBJ1-2,TRBV12-3/TRBV12-4,-,TGTGCCAGCAGCAGATCGTGGCGGGGCGGCTACACCTTC,CASSRSWRGGYTF
many,TRBJ2-4,TRBV3-1,-,TGTGCCAGCAGCCAAGTTGGCGGGATAGCCCCAACAAAGAAAAACATTCAGTACTTC,CASSQVGGIAPTKKNIQYF
many,TRBJ2-7,TRBV6-6,-,TGTGCCAGCAGGGGAAGGATAAACTACGAGCAGTACTTC,CASRGRINYEQYF
many,TRBJ1-2,TRBV7-8,-,TGTGCCAGCAGCTTAGTGGCGGACTATGGCTACACCTTC,CASSLVADYGYTF
many,TRBJ2-2,TRBV12-3/TRBV12-4,-,TGTGCCAGCAGTTTTCTAGCAGGGGAGCTGTTTTTT,CASSFLAGELFF
many,TRBJ1-1,TRBV20-1,-,TGCAGTGCGAACTCTCTCAGGGGCCGGGGCACTGAAGCTTTCTTT,CSANSLRGRGTEAFF
many,TRBJ2-1,TRBV5-1,TRBD2,TGCGCCAGCAGCTTGTTCGGGACTAGCGGTTACAATGAGCAGTTCTTC,CASSLFGTSGYNEQFF
many,TRBJ2-7,TRBV13,-,TGTGCCAGCACGGAGGGATCCTACGAGCAGTACTTC,CASTEGSYEQYF
many,TRBJ2-1,TRBV20-1,TRBD2,TGCAGTGCTAGTCGCGGGGGAAGCTCCTACAATGAGCAGTTCTTC,CSASRGGSSYNEQFF
many,TRBJ1-6,TRBV10-3,-,TGTGCCATCAGCCAGGGACCGAATAATTCACCCCTCCACTTT,CAISQGPNNSPLHF
many,TRBJ1-2,TRBV20-1,TRBD1,TGCAGTGCTAGAGATCCTAACAACAGGGGCCTCGATAAGGTAGATGGCTACACCTTC,CSARDPNNRGLDKVDGYTF
many,TRBJ2-2,TRBV5-1,-,TGCGCCACAGCCCTTATAGACCGAACAACCGGGGAGCTGTTTTTT,CATALIDRTTGELFF
many,TRBJ2-3,TRBV20-1,TRBD2,TGCAGTGCTAGAGATAATAGGCGGGGGACAGATACGCAGTATTTT,CSARDNRRGTDTQYF
many,TRBJ1-6,TRBV10-3,-,TGTGCCATCAGTGAGTCTATCCCGGGCCCTAATTCACCCCTCCACTTT,CAISESIPGPNSPLHF
many,TRBJ1-2,TRBV5-1,-,TGCGCCAGCAGCTTGGAGGCAGCGCTTACCAACTATGGCTACACCTTC,CASSLEAALTNYGYTF
many,TRBJ2-5,TRBV7-9,-,TGTGCCAGCACCGCGGGACTTCTTGAAGAGACCCAGTACTTC,CASTAGLLEETQYF
few,TRBJ1-6,TRBV20-1,-,TGCAGTGCTAGGGTCGACAGCGGAGGACCTCTCACCAATTCACCCCTCCACTTT,CSARVDSGGPLTNSPLHF
few,TRBJ1-3,TRBV27,TRBD1,TGTGCCAGCAGTTCCACAGGGGCCATCGGAAACACCATATATTTT,CASSSTGAIGNTIYF
few,TRBJ2-3,TRBV10-3,-,TGTGCCATCAGTGAGTCCAGCGTGGGCACAGATACGCAGTATTTT,CAISESSVGTDTQYF
many,TRBJ1-6,TRBV12-3/TRBV12-4,-,TGTGCCAGCAGTGGGGGACCTGATAATTCACCCCTCCACTTT,CASSGGPDNSPLHF
few,TRBJ2-1,TRBV20-1,TRBD2,TGCAGTGCCCGTGGCTGGGAGGGCCTCAACAATGAGCAGTTCTTC,CSARGWEGLNNEQFF
many,TRBJ1-5,TRBV12-3/TRBV12-4,-,TGTGCCAGCAGTTTGGGGAGGGGCCCTCAGCCCCAGCATTTT,CASSLGRGPQPQHF
many,TRBJ1-1,TRBV5-6,-,TGTGCCAGCAGCTTTTTTTCGTCGATCTCGGGAACTGAAGCTTTCTTT,CASSFFSSISGTEAFF
many,TRBJ2-1,TRBV12-5,-,TGTGCTAGTGGTTTGGTAACATGGGGACATGAGCAGTTCTTC,CASGLVTWGHEQFF
many,TRBJ2-3,TRBV20-1,-,TGCAGTGCTAGCGACGAAGGCACAGATACGCAGTATTTT,CSASDEGTDTQYF
many,TRBJ2-5,TRBV6-5,-,TGTGCCAGCAGTTACCAAGTTGGGGGTTGGAGTGATTTGGAGACCCAGTACTTC,CASSYQVGGWSDLETQYF
-,TRBJ2-3,TRBV7-9,-,TGTGCCAGCAGCTTAGCAACAGGGTATCCAGATACGCAGTATTTT,CASSLATGYPDTQYF
-,TRBJ2-7,TRBV7-2,-,TGTGCCAGCAGCTTTGGCTCCGCAGCCTACGAGCAGTACTTC,CASSFGSAAYEQYF
many,TRBJ2-3,TRBV12-3/TRBV12-4,-,TGTGCCAGCAGCCCGGCGGGGGCCCGATCAGATACGCAGTATTTT,CASSPAGARSDTQYF
many,TRBJ2-7,TRBV5-1,-,TGCGCCAGCAGCTTAGGACAGCGCTACGAGCAGTACTTC,CASSLGQRYEQYF
-,TRBJ2-1,TRBV7-2,-,TGTGCCAGCAGCCCCAGGGGGGCAGCCTACGAGCAGTTCTTC,CASSPRGAAYEQFF
many,TRBJ1-1,TRBV5-6,-,TGTGCCAGCAGTCAGGACACGATGAACACTGAAGCTTTCTTT,CASSQDTMNTEAFF
many,TRBJ1-4,TRBV7-6,TRBD1,TGTGCCAGCAGCCACAGGGGGAAGGAACTGTTTTTT,CASSHRGKELFF
few,TRBJ2-1,TRBV6-2/TRBV6-3,-,TGTGCCAGCAGGCAGAGAGTCGATGAGCAGTTCTTC,CASRQRVDEQFF
many,TRBJ2-5,TRBV20-1,-,TGCAGTGCTAGAGATAGAGGCAGGGAGACCCAGTACTTC,CSARDRGRETQYF
many,TRBJ2-1,TRBV5-6,-,TGTGCCAGCAGCCAGTTGAGGGACGAGAGGGCCTACAATGAGCAGTTCTTC,CASSQLRDERAYNEQFF
many,TRBJ1-1,TRBV5-1,TRBD1,TGCGCCAGCAGCGGGGACAGGGGAAGCACTGAAGCTTTCTTT,CASSGDRGSTEAFF
many,TRBJ2-3,TRBV4-2,-,TGTGCCAGCAGCCAAGATGGGGATAGCACAGATACGCAGTATTTT,CASSQDGDSTDTQYF